Listed below are T cell receptor beta chains from one sample, sequenced in a study of yellow fever vaccine responses in identical twins. MiXCR was run by TCRdb on the RT-PCR reads, yielding one entry per CDR3 protein. Of 2,000 to 2,500 distinct CDR3 sequences listed, 82% are singletons. The source was T cells from blood (PBMCs), unsorted or a sorted subset (not recorded which), collected before or after yellow fever vaccination (not recorded which). These receptors came from a woman under 30 who received the yellow fever vaccine. CDR3s include the opening cysteine and the closing phenylalanine or tryptophan. The order of the fields is D gene, clone size, V gene, J gene, CDR3 DNA, CDR3 protein. D genes are given only for firm matches. Clone size is shown for a subset of rows, as once, few, many or a class of expanded clone.

>-|-|TRBV6-4|TRBJ2-3
TGTGCCAGCAGTGACTCGGCGGACACTAGCACAGATACGCAGTATTTT
CASSDSADTSTDTQYF
>TRBD1|-|TRBV18|TRBJ2-3
TGTGCCAGCTCAGCGCGGACAGGGGAGACGCAGTATTTT
CASSARTGETQYF
>-|-|TRBV7-6|TRBJ2-1
TGTGCCAGCAGCATGGCCGGGACAAAGGTAAACAATGAGCAGTTCTTC
CASSMAGTKVNNEQFF
>-|-|TRBV10-3|TRBJ1-2
TGTGCCATCAGCACAGGGCCCTATGGCTACACCTTC
CAISTGPYGYTF
>-|-|TRBV24-1|TRBJ1-2
TGTGCCACCAGTGTGCGGGCATCGGAGGGCTACACCTTC
CATSVRASEGYTF
>-|few|TRBV18|TRBJ1-6
TGTGCCAGCTCACCACCTCGGGGTTTTGATTCACCCCTCCACTTT
CASSPPRGFDSPLHF
>-|-|TRBV12-3/TRBV12-4|TRBJ2-3
TGTGCCAGCAGTCCTCGGGATACGCAGTATTTT
CASSPRDTQYF
>-|-|TRBV2|TRBJ2-3
TGTGCCAGGCCTAGAGGGCCAGATACGCAGTATTTT
CARPRGPDTQYF
>-|-|TRBV6-5|TRBJ1-5
TGTGCCAGCAGTCGTCTTCGTGACAGGTCAGGTCAGCCCCAGCATTTT
CASSRLRDRSGQPQHF
>-|-|TRBV9|TRBJ2-7
TGTGCCAGCAGCGTAGGATCCAGGGTGAACGAGCAGTACTTC
CASSVGSRVNEQYF
>-|-|TRBV29-1|TRBJ2-7
TGCAGCGTTGAGTTGGCGGACACCTACGAGCAGTACTTC
CSVELADTYEQYF
>TRBD2|-|TRBV4-1|TRBJ2-7
TGCGCCAGCAGCCGAGGGACTAGCGGGGTCCCGCAGAACGAGCAGTACTTC
CASSRGTSGVPQNEQYF
>-|-|TRBV18|TRBJ2-7
TGTGCCAGCTCACTAAGCTCCTACGAGCAGTACTTC
CASSLSSYEQYF
>TRBD1|-|TRBV4-3|TRBJ2-1
TGCGCCAGCAGCCAACCCGACAGGGCGGGTGAGCAGTTCTTC
CASSQPDRAGEQFF
>TRBD2|-|TRBV5-1|TRBJ2-5
TGCGCCAGCACGACCTCTGGGACTAGGACCCAGTACTTC
CASTTSGTRTQYF
>TRBD1|-|TRBV2|TRBJ2-3
TGTGCCAGCAGTGGACAGGGGGGCACAGATACGCAGTATTTT
CASSGQGGTDTQYF
>-|-|TRBV14|TRBJ1-2
TGTGCCAGCAGCCAAGACGGCAGTTATGGCTACACCTTC
CASSQDGSYGYTF
>-|-|TRBV6-2/TRBV6-3|TRBJ2-3
TGTGCCAGCAGTTACTCGTGGCAGGGGGGAAGAGATACGCAGTATTTT
CASSYSWQGGRDTQYF
>TRBD1|-|TRBV2|TRBJ2-7
TGTGCCAGCAGTGGCTCGAGGACAGGGGGCAACGAGCAGTACTTC
CASSGSRTGGNEQYF
>TRBD2|-|TRBV29-1|TRBJ2-1
TGCAGCGTTGGTCCGAGCGGGAGGGCCTACAATGAGCAGTTCTTC
CSVGPSGRAYNEQFF
>-|-|TRBV28|TRBJ2-3
TGTGCCAGCAGTTTACCTAACCGACCAGCAGCTACGCAGTATTTT
CASSLPNRPAATQYF
>-|-|TRBV7-9|TRBJ1-1
TGTGCCAGCAGCTTAGTTCCAGGTTCTGAAGCTTTCTTT
CASSLVPGSEAFF
>-|-|TRBV15|TRBJ1-1
TGTGCCACCAGCAGAAAACAGGGTTCTGAAGCTTTCTTT
CATSRKQGSEAFF
>-|-|TRBV6-5|TRBJ2-6
TGTGCCAGCAGTTACTCGAAGTCCGCTGGGGCCAACGTCCTGACTTTC
CASSYSKSAGANVLTF
>TRBD1|-|TRBV18|TRBJ2-1
TGTGCCAGCTCCTTCGGACAGGGGGGCAATGAGCAGTTCTTC
CASSFGQGGNEQFF
>-|-|TRBV9|TRBJ1-2
TGTGCCAGCAGCGCTCTTAAGGGGCCTAACTATGGCTACACCTTC
CASSALKGPNYGYTF
>TRBD1|-|TRBV29-1|TRBJ1-1
TGCAGCGTAGGACAGGGCGCTGAAGCTTTCTTT
CSVGQGAEAFF
>-|few|TRBV28|TRBJ2-7
TGTGCCAGCAGTTCCCTGGGACCTCCCTACGAGCAGTACTTC
CASSSLGPPYEQYF
>-|-|TRBV2|TRBJ1-2
TGTGCCAGCAGTGATGGTAGATTGAGACCTAACTATGGCTACACCTTC
CASSDGRLRPNYGYTF
>-|-|TRBV19|TRBJ1-5
TGTGCCAGTAGTATGGGGCGGACTCAGCCCCAGCATTTT
CASSMGRTQPQHF
>-|-|TRBV7-9|TRBJ1-4
TGTGCCAGCAGGGGAGTACGCGAAGAACTGTTTTTT
CASRGVREELFF
>TRBD2|-|TRBV6-1|TRBJ2-1
TGTGCCAGCAGTCAGAGCGGGGGGTCCCTTCAGTTCTTC
CASSQSGGSLQFF
>-|once|TRBV12-3/TRBV12-4|TRBJ2-5
TGTGCCAGCAGTTTTTTCCCAGGAGAGACCCAGTACTTC
CASSFFPGETQYF
>-|once|TRBV4-1|TRBJ1-5
TGCGCCAGCAGCCAAGATTTCGGGTCTCAGCCCCAGCATTTT
CASSQDFGSQPQHF
>-|few|TRBV10-3|TRBJ1-1
TGTGCCATCAGTGACGGGGCTAAGAACACTGAAGCTTTCTTT
CAISDGAKNTEAFF
>-|-|TRBV18|TRBJ2-1
TGTGCCAGCTCCTACAAGGAGGGGACAGCGTTTTACAATGAGCAGTTCTTC
CASSYKEGTAFYNEQFF
>TRBD1|-|TRBV6-1|TRBJ1-5
TGTGCCAGCAGTGAATCAGGGGGTAGGAGCAATCAGCCCCAGCATTTT
CASSESGGRSNQPQHF
>-|-|TRBV7-2|TRBJ2-1
TGTGCCAGCAGCCGACAGGATGAGCAGTTCTTC
CASSRQDEQFF
>-|-|TRBV6-2/TRBV6-3|TRBJ2-1
TGTGCCACCTCCAGGGGAGGCAGCTACAATGAGCAGTTCTTC
CATSRGGSYNEQFF
>TRBD2|-|TRBV12-3/TRBV12-4|TRBJ2-1
TGTGCCAGCAGTTTAGACTACGGGAGGGCCATGAATGAGCAGTTCTTC
CASSLDYGRAMNEQFF
>-|-|TRBV4-2|TRBJ1-1
TGTGCCAGCAGCCAAGCCAAGTTCGACACTGAAGCTTTCTTT
CASSQAKFDTEAFF
>TRBD1|-|TRBV10-1|TRBJ2-1
TGCGCCAGCAGTGAGGGACAGGGGGTCTACAATGAGCAGTTCTTC
CASSEGQGVYNEQFF
>-|-|TRBV14|TRBJ2-7
TGTGCCAGCAGCCAGGGCACCTACGAGCAGTACTTC
CASSQGTYEQYF
>-|-|TRBV4-2|TRBJ1-1
TGTGCCAGCAGCCAGGGGATCGGTGTCAGGGGAGGGGCTTTCTTT
CASSQGIGVRGGAFF
>-|once|TRBV29-1|TRBJ1-1
TGCAGCGGAAAAAGACACCCTGAAGCTTTCTTT
CSGKRHPEAFF
>TRBD1|-|TRBV3-1|TRBJ1-2
TGTGCCAGCAGCCGAACTAGACAGGGGAACTATGGCTACACCTTC
CASSRTRQGNYGYTF
>-|once|TRBV2|TRBJ2-1
TGTGCCAGCAGTGTAGGAGTCTACAATGAGCAGTTCTTC
CASSVGVYNEQFF
>TRBD1|-|TRBV10-3|TRBJ2-1
TGTGCCATCAGAGACTCCGGACAGGGGCGCTCCTACAATGAGCAGTTCTTC
CAIRDSGQGRSYNEQFF
>TRBD1|-|TRBV4-2|TRBJ2-1
TGTGCCAGCAGCCGCGGGACAGGGTTCTACAATGAGCAGTTCTTC
CASSRGTGFYNEQFF
>-|once|TRBV5-1|TRBJ2-1
TGCGCCAGCAGCTTTGGCTCCTACAATGAGCAGTTCTTC
CASSFGSYNEQFF
>-|-|TRBV11-1|TRBJ2-2
TGTGCCAGCAGCGTGGACAGTCCCACCGGGGAGCTGTTTTTT
CASSVDSPTGELFF
>-|large|TRBV4-1|TRBJ1-5
TGCGCCAGCAGCCAAGTAATCTCGGTAAATAGCAATCAGCCCCAGCATTTT
CASSQVISVNSNQPQHF
>-|-|TRBV5-4|TRBJ2-7
TGTGCCAGCAGCCCCATGGACAGCTACGAGCAGTACTTC
CASSPMDSYEQYF